This TCR beta chain was retrieved from a study of cytomegalovirus exposure and HLA in healthy donors. Primers for the PCR totalled 60 Vbeta and 13 Jbeta. The repertoire was sequenced with immunoSEQ multiplex PCR; TCRdb's copy has only in-frame clones and lacks some. Of 160,000 or so clones in the sample, 70% to 85% were seen once. Germline values: CDR1 SGDLS, CDR2 YYNGEE. The CDR3 runs to 15 residues. Trimming removed 0 bases from V and 7 bases from J; junction bases left unmatched: 4. This chain joins TRBV9 and TRBJ2-2; 9 positions match TRBD2. The TCR originated in a middle-aged man in good health and CMV-seropositive. The sequencing input was PBMCs. The chain's CDR3 is CASSVGGRVGGELFF. The CDR3 bases are TGTGCCAGCAGCGTAGGCGGGAGGGTCGGCGGGGAGCTGTTTTTT.